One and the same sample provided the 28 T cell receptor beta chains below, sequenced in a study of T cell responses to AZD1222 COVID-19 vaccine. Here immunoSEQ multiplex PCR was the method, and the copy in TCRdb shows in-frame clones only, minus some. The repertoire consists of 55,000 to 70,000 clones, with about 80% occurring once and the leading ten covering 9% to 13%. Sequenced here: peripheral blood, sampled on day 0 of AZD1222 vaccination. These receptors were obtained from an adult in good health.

DNA of the CDR3: TGTGCCAGCAGCTTGGGGACTCAAATGGCCACAGATACGCAGTATTTT. Protein product: CASSLGTQMATDTQYF. The gene calls are TRBV7-9 and TRBJ2-3; tentative D call: TRBD2 (6 bases). This CDR3 is built from 16 residues. V lost 3 bases and J lost 2, with 15 bases in between. The germline V gene encodes CDR1 SEHNR and CDR2 FQNEAQ (reference sequence).

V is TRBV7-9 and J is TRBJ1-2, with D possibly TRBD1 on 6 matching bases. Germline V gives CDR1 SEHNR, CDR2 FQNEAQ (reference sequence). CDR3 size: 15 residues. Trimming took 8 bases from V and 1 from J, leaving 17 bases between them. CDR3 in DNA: TGTGCCAGCGGATCGACAGGTTTCCTTAACTATGGCTACACCTTC. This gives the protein CASGSTGFLNYGYTF.

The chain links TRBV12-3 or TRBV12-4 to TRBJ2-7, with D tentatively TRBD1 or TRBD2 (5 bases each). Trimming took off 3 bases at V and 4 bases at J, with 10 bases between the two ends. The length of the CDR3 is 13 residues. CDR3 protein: CASSLGDVYEQYF. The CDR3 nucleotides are TGTGCCAGCAGTTTGGGGGACGTATACGAGCAGTACTTC.

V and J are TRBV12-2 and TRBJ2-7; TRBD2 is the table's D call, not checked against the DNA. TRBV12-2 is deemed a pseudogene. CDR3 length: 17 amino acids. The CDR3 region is CASRPAGGQGAFYEQYF. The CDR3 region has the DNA TGTGCAAGTCGCCCAGCGGGGGGGCAGGGGGCTTTCTACGAGCAGTACTTC.

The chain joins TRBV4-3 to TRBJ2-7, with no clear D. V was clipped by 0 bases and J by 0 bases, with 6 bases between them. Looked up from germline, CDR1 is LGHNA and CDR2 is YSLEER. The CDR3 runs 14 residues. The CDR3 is CASSQDRHSYEQYF. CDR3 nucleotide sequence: TGCGCCAGCAGCCAAGATCGACACTCCTACGAGCAGTACTTC.

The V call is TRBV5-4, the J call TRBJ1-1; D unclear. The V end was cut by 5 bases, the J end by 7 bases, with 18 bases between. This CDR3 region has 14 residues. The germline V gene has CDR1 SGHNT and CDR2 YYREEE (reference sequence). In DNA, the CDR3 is TGTGCCAGCAGTCAAAGTGCAGGACGCTATGAAGCTTTCTTT. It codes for CASSQSAGRYEAFF.

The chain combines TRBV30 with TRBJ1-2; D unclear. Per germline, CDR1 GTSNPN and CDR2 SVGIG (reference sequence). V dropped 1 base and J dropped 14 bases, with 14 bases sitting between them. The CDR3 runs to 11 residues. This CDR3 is CAWSDGWSGTF. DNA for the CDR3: TGTGCCTGGAGTGATGGTTGGTCGGGAACCTTC.

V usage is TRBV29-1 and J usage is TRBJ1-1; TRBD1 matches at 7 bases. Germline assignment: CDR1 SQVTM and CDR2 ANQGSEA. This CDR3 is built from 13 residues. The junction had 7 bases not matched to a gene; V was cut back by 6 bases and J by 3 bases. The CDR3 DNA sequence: TGCAGCGTGGGCAGGGGGTGGGACACTGAAGCTTTCTTT. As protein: CSVGRGWDTEAFF.

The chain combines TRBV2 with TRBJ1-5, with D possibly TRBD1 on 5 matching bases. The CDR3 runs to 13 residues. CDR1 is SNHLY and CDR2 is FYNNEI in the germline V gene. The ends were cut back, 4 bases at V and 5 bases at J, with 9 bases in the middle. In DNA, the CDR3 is TGTGCCAGCAGTGTAGGGGCTTATCAGCCCCAGCATTTT. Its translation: CASSVGAYQPQHF.

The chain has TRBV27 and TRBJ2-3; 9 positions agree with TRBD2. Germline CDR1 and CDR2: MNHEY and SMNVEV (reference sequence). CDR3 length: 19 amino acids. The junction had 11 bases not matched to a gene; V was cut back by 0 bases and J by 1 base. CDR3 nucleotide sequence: TGTGCCAGCAGTTTATCCCTTTATATTAGCGGGGGCGGCACAGATACGCAGTATTTT. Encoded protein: CASSLSLYISGGGTDTQYF.

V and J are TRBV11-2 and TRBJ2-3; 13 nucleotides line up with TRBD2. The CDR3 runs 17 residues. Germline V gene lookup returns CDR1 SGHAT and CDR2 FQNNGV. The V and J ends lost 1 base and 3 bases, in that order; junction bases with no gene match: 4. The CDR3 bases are TGTGCCAGCAGCTTAGCGGGACTAGCGGGGAGAACAGATACGCAGTATTTT. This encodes CASSLAGLAGRTDTQYF.

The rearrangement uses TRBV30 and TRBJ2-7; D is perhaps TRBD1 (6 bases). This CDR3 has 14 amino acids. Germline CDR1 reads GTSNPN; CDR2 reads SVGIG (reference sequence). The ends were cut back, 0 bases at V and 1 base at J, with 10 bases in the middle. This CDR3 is CAWSVWGPSYEQYF. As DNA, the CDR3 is TGTGCCTGGAGTGTTTGGGGGCCGTCCTACGAGCAGTACTTC.

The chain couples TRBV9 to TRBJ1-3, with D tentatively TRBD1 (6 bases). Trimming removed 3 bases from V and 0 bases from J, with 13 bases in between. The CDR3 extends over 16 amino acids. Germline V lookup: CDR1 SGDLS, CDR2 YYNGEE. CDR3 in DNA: TGTGCCAGCAGCGCTAGGACAGAGAGCTCTGGAAACACCATATATTTT. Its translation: CASSARTESSGNTIYF.

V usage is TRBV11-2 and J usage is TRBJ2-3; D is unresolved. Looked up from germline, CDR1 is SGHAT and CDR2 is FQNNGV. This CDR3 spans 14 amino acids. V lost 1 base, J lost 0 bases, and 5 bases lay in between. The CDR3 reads CASSLVGSTDTQYF. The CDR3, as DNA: TGTGCCAGCAGCTTAGTGGGCAGCACAGATACGCAGTATTTT.

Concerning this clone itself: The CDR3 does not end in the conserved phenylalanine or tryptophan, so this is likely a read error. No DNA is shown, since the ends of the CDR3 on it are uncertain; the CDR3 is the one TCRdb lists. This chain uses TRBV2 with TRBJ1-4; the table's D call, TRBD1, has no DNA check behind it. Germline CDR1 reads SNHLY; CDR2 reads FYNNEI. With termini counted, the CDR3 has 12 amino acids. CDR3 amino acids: CASSERGTGMSL.

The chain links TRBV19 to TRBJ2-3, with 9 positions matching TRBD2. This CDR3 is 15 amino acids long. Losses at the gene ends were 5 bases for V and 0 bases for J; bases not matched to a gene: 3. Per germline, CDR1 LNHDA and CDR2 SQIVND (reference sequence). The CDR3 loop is CASSLLAGSTDTQYF. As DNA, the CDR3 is TGTGCCAGTAGTTTGCTAGCGGGGAGCACAGATACGCAGTATTTT.

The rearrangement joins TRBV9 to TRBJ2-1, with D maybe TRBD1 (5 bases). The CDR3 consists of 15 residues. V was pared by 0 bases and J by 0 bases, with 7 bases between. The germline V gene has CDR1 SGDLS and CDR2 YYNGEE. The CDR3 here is CASSVVDSSYNEQFF. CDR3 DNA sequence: TGTGCCAGCAGCGTAGTCGACAGCTCCTACAATGAGCAGTTCTTC. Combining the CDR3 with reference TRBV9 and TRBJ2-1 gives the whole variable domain DSGVTQTPKHLITATGQRVTLRCSPRSGDLSVYWYQQSLDQGLQFLIQYYNGEERAKGNILERFSAQQFPDLHSELNLSSLELGDSALYFCASSVVDSSYNEQFFGPGTRLTVL.

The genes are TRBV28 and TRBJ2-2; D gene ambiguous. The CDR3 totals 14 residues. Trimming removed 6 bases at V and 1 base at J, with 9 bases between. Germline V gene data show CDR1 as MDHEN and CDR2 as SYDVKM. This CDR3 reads CASSRGLNTGELFF. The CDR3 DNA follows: TGTGCCAGCAGCCGAGGCTTGAACACCGGGGAGCTGTTTTTT.

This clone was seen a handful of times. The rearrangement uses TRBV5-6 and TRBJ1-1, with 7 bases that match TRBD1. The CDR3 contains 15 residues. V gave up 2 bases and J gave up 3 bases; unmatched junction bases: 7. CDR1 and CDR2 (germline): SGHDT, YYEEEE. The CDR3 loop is CASSFIDRDYTEAFF. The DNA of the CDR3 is TGTGCCAGCAGCTTTATTGACAGGGATTACACTGAAGCTTTCTTT.

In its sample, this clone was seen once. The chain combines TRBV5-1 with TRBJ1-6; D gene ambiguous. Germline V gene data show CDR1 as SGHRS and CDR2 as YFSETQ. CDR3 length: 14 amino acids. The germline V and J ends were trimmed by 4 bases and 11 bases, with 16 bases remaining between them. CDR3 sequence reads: CASSTSAAGAPLHF. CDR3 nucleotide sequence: TGCGCCAGCAGCACCTCGGCCGCTGGGGCACCCCTCCACTTT. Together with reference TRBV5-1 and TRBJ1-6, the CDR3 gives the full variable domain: KAGVTQTPRYLIKTRGQQVTLSCSPISGHRSVSWYQQTPGQGLQFLFEYFSETQRNKGNFPGRFSGRQFSNSRSEMNVSTLELGDSALYLCASSTSAAGAPLHFGNGTRLTVT.

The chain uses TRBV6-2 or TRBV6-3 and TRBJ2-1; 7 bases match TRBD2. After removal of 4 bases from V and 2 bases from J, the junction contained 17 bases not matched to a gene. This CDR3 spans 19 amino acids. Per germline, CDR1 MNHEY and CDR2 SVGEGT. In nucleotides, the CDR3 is TGTGCCAGCAGTTTGTCCGCGCGGGACTACCCTATACCCTACAATGAGCAGTTCTTC. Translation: CASSLSARDYPIPYNEQFF.

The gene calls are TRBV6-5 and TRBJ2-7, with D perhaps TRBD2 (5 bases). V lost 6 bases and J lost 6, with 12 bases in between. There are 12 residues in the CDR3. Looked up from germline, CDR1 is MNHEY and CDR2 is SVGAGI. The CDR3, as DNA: TGTGCCAGCAGCTTGAGAGGAGGCGAGCAGTACTTC. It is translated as CASSLRGGEQYF.

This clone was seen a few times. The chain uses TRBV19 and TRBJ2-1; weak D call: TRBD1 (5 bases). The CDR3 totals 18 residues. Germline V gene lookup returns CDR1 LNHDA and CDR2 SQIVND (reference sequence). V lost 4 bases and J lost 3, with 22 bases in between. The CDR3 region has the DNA TGTGCCAGTAGTAACCCCATATATCGCCAAAGGGGCTACAATGAGCAGTTCTTC. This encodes CASSNPIYRQRGYNEQFF.

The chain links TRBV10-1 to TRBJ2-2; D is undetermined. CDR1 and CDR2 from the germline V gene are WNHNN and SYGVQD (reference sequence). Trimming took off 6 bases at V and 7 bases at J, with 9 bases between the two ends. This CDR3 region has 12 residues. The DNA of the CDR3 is TGCGCCAGCAGATCCTTCGTCGGGGAGCTGTTTTTT. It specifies CASRSFVGELFF.

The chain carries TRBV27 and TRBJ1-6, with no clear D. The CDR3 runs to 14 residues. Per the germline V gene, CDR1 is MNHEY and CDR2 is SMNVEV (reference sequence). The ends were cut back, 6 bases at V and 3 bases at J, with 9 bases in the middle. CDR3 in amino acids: CASSFTIYNSPLHF. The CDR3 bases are TGTGCCAGCAGCTTTACCATCTATAATTCACCCCTCCACTTT.

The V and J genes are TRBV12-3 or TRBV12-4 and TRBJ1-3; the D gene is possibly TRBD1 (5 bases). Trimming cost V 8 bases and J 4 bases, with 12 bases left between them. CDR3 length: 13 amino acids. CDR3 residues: CASGKGAGNTIYF. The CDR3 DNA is TGTGCCAGCGGAAAAGGGGCGGGAAACACCATATATTTT.

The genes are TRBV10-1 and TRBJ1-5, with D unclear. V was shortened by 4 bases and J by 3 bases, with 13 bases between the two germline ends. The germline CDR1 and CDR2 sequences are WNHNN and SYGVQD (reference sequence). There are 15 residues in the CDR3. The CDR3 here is CASSVDGSDNQPQHF. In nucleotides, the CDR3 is TGCGCCAGCAGTGTGGACGGCAGTGACAATCAGCCCCAGCATTTT.

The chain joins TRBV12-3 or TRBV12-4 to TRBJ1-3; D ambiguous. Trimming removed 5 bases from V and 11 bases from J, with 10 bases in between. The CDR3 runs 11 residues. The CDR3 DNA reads TGTGCCAGCAGTCTAAGGAGAGCCATATATTTT. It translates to CASSLRRAIYF.